This TCR beta chain was sequenced for a study of cytomegalovirus exposure and HLA in healthy donors. In the study overall: Researchers previously reported finding about 110 million unique TCR beta sequences from 170 million or so T cells.

On this clone itself: As yet, its antigen is unknown.

The PCR had 60 Vbeta and 13 Jbeta primers. TCRdb's copy holds only in-frame clones and misses some; the assay was immunoSEQ multiplex PCR. The sample holds 150,000 to 200,000 clones, 75% to 85% seen once. General observations from the study: Generally TCR sequences proved uncommon, though certain public TCRs appeared in numerous donors. In vitro experiments confirmed that a few CMV-associated chains were specific for CMV antigens.

Material: PBMCs. This clonotype was sampled from a woman aged 50 to 65 in good health and CMV-seronegative.

CDR3 residues: CASSLQGVGANYGYTF. The DNA of the CDR3 is TGTGCCAGCAGCCTACAGGGGGTAGGTGCTAACTATGGCTACACCTTC. V usage is TRBV28 and J usage is TRBJ1-2; TRBD1 matches 8 bases. CDR1 and CDR2 from the germline V gene are MDHEN and SYDVKM. Trimming at V came to 6 bases and at J to 0 bases, leaving 9 bases not matched to a gene. The CDR3 consists of 16 residues.